This T cell receptor beta chain is drawn from a study of T cells after yellow fever vaccination (dated 2019 in TCRdb). Regarding the complete study: The SMART-Seq v4 Ultra Low Input RNA kit was used to prepare libraries from fractions with low cell numbers. To follow T-cell clones before and after primary and booster YFV17D yellow fever vaccination, bulk TCR alpha and beta repertoires were sequenced over time. The cohort comprised two healthy male donors, one aged 18 to 29 and one aged 30 to 40 years. Blood was collected at multiple timepoints before and after primary and secondary immunization, and bulk PBMC replicates and cell subsets were isolated.

Results the study describes overall, beyond this receptor: FACS-sorted repertoires could contain abundant contaminating clonotypes from the bulk population, so computational filtering was required. Most clones expanded after primary vaccination were re-detected after the booster (approximately 96% of CD4 and around 86% of CD8), suggesting broad memory maintenance. A small fraction of clonotypes showed up in both the CD4 and CD8 compartments, probably as a result of convergent recombination. Because only two donors were included in the study, the extent to which the findings can be generalized is limited. Compared with the primary T-cell response, the secondary T-cell response was faster but weaker, reaching its peak on day 5 rather than on day 15.

The CDR3 spans 13 residues, from the cysteine through the phenylalanine. Just CDR3 DNA is preserved here, 39 bases in frame from base 1. Here V drops 9 bases and J drops 5 bases, and the junction holds 7 bases not matched to any gene. The sample was run on an Illumina NovaSeq 6000. Synthesis of TCR cDNA relied on 5'RACE template switching, a step that introduced a universal primer site along with unique molecular identifiers. cDNA synthesis was primed from both the TCR alpha and TCR beta constant segments. Library amplification involved two PCR steps, and the second step added sample barcodes and sequencing adapters. Sequencing of libraries was performed on Illumina HiSeq 2500 (2x100 bp) or NovaSeq (2x150 bp). Per the source publication's procedure: MIGEC was used to demultiplex reads and collapse the reads into UMI consensus sequences, and MiXCR was used for V(D)J alignment. Clonotypes responding to the vaccine were identified with edgeR on replicate PBMC samples, with the criteria of FDR below 0.01 and a log2 fold change above 5 up to day 15. Each bulk clonotype received a CD4 or CD8 identity based on whether the sequenced CD4 or CD8 repertoire contained that clonotype at higher abundance. Starting from the raw public reads, TCRdb applied fastp trimming at Q25, assembled clones with MiXCR and retained in-frame beta chains. Every entry covers one CDR3 protein and lists the most common genes and DNA from its rows. What appears here as the V and J calls and clone size reflects TCRdb's work, not the paper's. The sample table shows 150,000 to 200,000 distinct CDR3 sequences, and approximately 9.9% are seen once. Jointly, the top ten make up about 40% of the sample.

Notes on this clonotype: Its antigen target is currently unknown. Per-nucleotide qualities are absent, and no much larger clonotype sits a single base away.

Interpreted using the paper, the treatment or condition label stands for: live attenuated yellow fever vaccine strain. A standard Ficoll-Paque protocol was used to isolate PBMCs from peripheral blood. CD4 and CD8 T-cell fractions were isolated with Dynabeads CD4 and CD8 positive selection kits. TriZol was used to extract RNA from bulk PBMCs, CD4 and CD8 fractions, and dextramer-positive and dextramer-negative fractions. The TCR comes from a man between 18 and 35 years old who received the YFV17D yellow fever vaccine. Sequenced here: CD8+ T cells sorted from PBMCs, sampled 15 days after the yellow fever booster vaccination. The receptor chain draws on TRBV12-3 or TRBV12-4 and TRBJ2-5, with 9 central nucleotides matching TRBD2. The CDR3 protein: CASHSGGFETQYF. The DNA is TGTGCCAGTCATAGCGGGGGTTTCGAGACCCAGTACTTC.